This T cell receptor (beta chain) was sequenced for a study of blood T cell repertoires in COVID-19. Study-wide background: T cells, B-cell-depleted T cells, or PBMCs provided the cDNA or gDNA that served as material.

The table came from immunoSEQ multiplex PCR; TCRdb's copy has only in-frame clones and leaves some out. The repertoire holds fewer than 700,000 clones, 85% to 90% seen once, with 7.5% to 9% in the top ten. Seattle researchers signed up patients amid active infection and tracked them longitudinally. The CDR3 length is 13 residues. In germline, CDR1 is LNHDA, CDR2 SQIVND (reference sequence). V lost 5 bases, J lost 6 bases, and 3 bases stayed unmatched. The origin of this receptor is a woman aged 45-65 years with COVID-19, enrolled during active disease. What was sequenced was peripheral blood. The chain has TRBV19 and TRBJ2-7; 11 bases fit TRBD1. The CDR3 nucleotides are TGTGCCAGTAGTGTGGACAGGGGGCTCGAGCAGTACTTC. Amino acid sequence: CASSVDRGLEQYF.